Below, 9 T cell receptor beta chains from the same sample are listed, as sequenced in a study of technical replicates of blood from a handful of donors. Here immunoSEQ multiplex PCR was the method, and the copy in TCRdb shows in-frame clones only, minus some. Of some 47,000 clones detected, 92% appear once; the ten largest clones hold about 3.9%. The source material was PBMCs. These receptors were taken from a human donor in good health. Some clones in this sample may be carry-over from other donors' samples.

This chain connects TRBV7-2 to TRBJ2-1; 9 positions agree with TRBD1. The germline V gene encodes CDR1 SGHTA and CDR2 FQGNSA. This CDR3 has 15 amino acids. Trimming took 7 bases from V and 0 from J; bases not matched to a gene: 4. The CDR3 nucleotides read TGTGCCAGCATCGACAGGGGGAGCTCCTACAATGAGCAGTTCTTC. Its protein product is CASIDRGSSYNEQFF.

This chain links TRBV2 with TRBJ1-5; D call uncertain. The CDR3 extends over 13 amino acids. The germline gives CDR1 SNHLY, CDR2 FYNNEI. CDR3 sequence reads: CATARDSNQPQHF. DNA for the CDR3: TGTGCTACCGCCCGGGATAGCAATCAGCCCCAGCATTTT.

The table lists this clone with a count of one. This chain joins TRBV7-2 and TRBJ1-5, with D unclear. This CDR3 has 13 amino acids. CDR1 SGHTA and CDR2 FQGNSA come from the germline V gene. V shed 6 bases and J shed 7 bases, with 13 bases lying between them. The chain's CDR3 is CASRRDTRQPQHF. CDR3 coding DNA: TGTGCCAGCAGGAGGGATACCAGGCAGCCCCAGCATTTT. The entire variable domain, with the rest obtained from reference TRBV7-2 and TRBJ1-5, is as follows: GAGVSQSPSNKVTEKGKDVELRCDPISGHTALYWYRQSLGQGLEFLIYFQGNSAPDKSGLPSDRFSAERTGGSVSTLTIQRTQQEDSAVYLCASRRDTRQPQHFGDGTRLSIL.

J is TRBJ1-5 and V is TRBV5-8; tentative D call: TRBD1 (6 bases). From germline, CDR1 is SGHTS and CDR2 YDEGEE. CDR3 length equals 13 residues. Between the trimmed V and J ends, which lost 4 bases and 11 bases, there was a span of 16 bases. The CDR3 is CASSPTGLRAQHF. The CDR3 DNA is TGTGCCAGCAGCCCGACAGGTCTTCGGGCCCAGCATTTT.

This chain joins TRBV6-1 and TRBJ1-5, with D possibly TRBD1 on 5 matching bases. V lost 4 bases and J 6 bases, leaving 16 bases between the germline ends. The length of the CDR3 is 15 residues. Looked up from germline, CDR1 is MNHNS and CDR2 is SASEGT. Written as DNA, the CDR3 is TGTGCCAGCAGTGTAGGAGGGACCATCCCTCAGCCCCAGCATTTT. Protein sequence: CASSVGGTIPQPQHF.

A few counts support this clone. The chain's CDR3 is CAINSGLGEQYF. In nucleotides, the CDR3 is TGTGCCATCAACTCGGGACTAGGGGAGCAGTACTTC. V and J are TRBV10-3 and TRBJ2-7; 8 bases agree with TRBD2. Germline CDR1 reads ENHRY; CDR2 reads SYGVKD. This CDR3 is built from 12 residues. Trimming removed 7 bases from V and 7 bases from J; junction bases left unmatched: 6.

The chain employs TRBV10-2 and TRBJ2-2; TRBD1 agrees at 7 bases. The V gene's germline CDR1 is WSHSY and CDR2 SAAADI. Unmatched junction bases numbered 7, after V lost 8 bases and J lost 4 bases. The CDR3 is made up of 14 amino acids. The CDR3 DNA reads TGCGCCAGCGTAGGACAGGCGGTCACCGGGGAGCTGTTTTTT. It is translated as CASVGQAVTGELFF.

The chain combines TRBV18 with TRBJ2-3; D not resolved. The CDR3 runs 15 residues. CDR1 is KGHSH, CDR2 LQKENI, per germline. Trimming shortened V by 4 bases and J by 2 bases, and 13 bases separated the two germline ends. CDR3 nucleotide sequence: TGTGCCAGCTCACAGGCCAACGCGGTCACAGATACGCAGTATTTT. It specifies CASSQANAVTDTQYF.

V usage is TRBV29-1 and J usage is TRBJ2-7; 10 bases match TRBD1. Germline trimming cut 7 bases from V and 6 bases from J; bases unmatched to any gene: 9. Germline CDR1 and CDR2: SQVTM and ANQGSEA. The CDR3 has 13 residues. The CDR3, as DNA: TGCAGCGCTCTGACAGGGGGCCGGAGCGAGCAGTACTTC. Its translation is CSALTGGRSEQYF.